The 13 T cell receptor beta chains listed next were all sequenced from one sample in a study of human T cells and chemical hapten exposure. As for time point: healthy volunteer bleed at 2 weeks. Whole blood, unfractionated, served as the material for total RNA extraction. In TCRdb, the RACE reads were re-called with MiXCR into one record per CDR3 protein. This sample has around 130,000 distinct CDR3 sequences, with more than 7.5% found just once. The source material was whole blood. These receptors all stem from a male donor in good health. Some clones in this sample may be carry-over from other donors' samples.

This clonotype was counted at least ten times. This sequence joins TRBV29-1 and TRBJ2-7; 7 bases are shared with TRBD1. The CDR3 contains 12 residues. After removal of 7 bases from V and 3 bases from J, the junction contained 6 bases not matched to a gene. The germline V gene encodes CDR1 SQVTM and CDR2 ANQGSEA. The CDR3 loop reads CSAGTVFYEQYF. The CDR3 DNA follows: TGCAGCGCTGGGACAGTTTTCTACGAGCAGTACTTC.

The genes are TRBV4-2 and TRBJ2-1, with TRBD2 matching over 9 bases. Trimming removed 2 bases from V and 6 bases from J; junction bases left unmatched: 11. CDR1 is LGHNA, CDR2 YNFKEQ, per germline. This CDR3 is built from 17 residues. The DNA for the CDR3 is TGTGCCAGCAGCCAACAGTCTCAGGCGGGGGGGCCCAATGAGCAGTTCTTC. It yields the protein CASSQQSQAGGPNEQFF.

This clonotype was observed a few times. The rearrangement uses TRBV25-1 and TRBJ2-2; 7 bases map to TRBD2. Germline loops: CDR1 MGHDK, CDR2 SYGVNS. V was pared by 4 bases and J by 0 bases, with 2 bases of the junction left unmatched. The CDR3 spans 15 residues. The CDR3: CASSGGGANTGELFF. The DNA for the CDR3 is TGTGCCAGCAGTGGGGGGGGTGCGAACACCGGGGAGCTGTTTTTT.

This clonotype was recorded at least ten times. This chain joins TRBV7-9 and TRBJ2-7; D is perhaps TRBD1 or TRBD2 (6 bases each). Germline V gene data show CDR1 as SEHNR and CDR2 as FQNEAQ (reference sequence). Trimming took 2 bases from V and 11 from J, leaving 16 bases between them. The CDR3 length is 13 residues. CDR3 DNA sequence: TGTGCCAGCAGCTTAATGCGGGCAGGGGAGGAGTACTTC. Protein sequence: CASSLMRAGEEYF.

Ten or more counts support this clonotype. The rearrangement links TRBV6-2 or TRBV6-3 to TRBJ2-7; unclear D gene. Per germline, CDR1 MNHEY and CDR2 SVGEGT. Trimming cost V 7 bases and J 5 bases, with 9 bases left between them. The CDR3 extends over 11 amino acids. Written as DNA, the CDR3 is TGTGCCAGCAAAGACACCCACGAGCAGTACTTC. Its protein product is CASKDTHEQYF.

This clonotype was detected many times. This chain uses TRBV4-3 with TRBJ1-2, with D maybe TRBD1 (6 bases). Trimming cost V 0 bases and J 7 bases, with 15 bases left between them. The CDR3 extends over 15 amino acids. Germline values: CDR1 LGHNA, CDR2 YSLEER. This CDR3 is CASSQDVGAFLGYTF. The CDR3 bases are TGCGCCAGCAGCCAAGACGTGGGGGCCTTCCTTGGCTACACCTTC.

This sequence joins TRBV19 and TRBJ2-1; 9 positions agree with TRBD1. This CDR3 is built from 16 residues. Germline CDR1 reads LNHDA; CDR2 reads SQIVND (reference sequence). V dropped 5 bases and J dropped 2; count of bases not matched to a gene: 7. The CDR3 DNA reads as TGTGCCAGTAGTCGAGAGGGACAGGGAACCTACAATGAGCAGTTCTTC. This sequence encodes CASSREGQGTYNEQFF.

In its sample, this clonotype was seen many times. This CDR3 is CASSTAGWTEAFF. DNA of the CDR3: TGCGCCAGCAGCACCGCAGGGTGGACTGAAGCTTTCTTT. The chain employs TRBV5-1 and TRBJ1-1; possible D gene TRBD1, 5 bases. Germline V gene sequence: CDR1 SGHRS, CDR2 YFSETQ. The V gene lost 4 bases and the J gene lost 5 bases, with 12 bases spanning the gap. The CDR3 contains 13 residues.

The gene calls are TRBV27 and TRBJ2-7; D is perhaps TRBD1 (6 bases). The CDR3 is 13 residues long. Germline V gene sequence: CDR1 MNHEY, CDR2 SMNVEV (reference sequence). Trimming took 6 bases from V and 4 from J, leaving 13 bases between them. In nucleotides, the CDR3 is TGTGCCAGCAGCTACGGACAGAGTTACGAGCAGTACTTC. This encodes CASSYGQSYEQYF.

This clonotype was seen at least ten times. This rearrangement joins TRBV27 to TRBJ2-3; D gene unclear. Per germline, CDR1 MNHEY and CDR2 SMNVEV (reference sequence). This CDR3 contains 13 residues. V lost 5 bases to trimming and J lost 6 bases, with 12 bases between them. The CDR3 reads CASSTERRDTQYF. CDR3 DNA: TGTGCCAGCAGTACCGAGAGACGCGATACGCAGTATTTT.

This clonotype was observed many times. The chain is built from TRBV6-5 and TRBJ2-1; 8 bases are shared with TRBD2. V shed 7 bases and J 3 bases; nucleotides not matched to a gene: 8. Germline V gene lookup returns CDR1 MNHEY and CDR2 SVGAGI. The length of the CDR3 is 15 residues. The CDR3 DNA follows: TGTGCCAGCACCGACACGGGGGGGGACTACAATGAGCAGTTCTTC. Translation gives CASTDTGGDYNEQFF.

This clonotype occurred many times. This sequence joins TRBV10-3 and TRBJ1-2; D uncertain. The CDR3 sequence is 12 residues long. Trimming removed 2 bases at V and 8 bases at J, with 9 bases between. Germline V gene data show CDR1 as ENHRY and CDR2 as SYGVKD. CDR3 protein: CAISERAWGYTF. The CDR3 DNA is TGTGCCATCAGTGAGAGGGCGTGGGGCTACACCTTC.

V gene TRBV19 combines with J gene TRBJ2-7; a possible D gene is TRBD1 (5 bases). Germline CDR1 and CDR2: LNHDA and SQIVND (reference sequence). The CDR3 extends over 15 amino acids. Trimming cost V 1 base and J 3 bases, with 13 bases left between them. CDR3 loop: CASSIGIGQGYEQYF. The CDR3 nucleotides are TGTGCCAGTAGTATAGGTATCGGGCAGGGCTACGAGCAGTACTTC. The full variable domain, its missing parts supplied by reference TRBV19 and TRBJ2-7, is DGGITQSPKYLFRKEGQNVTLSCEQNLNHDAMYWYRQDPGQGLRLIYYSQIVNDFQKGDIAEGYSVSREKKESFPLTVTSAQKNPTAFYLCASSIGIGQGYEQYFGPGTRLTVT.